Reported below is one T cell receptor beta chain. Its antigen is unknown. This entry is derived from a study of cytomegalovirus exposure and HLA in healthy donors. Study-level points and caveats: Cytomegalovirus association was listed for 164 TCR beta chains. Despite most TCR sequences being rare, some public TCRs occurred in many donors. Within the 120 or so validation repertoires, first-cohort TCR clusters tended to co-occur, according to a later analysis.

This CDR3 region has 16 residues. After removal of 4 bases from V and 2 bases from J, the junction contained 6 bases not matched to a gene. CDR1 and CDR2 from the germline V gene are SGHRS and YFSETQ. Repertoires were generated with immunoSEQ multiplex PCR, while TCRdb's copy carries only in-frame clones and drops some. Of some 180,000 clones in the sample, about 81% were seen once. This TCR came from a woman aged 25 to 39 in good health and CMV-seronegative. Specimen: PBMCs. V usage is TRBV5-1 and J usage is TRBJ2-3, with TRBD2 identical over 11 bases. In nucleotides, the CDR3 is TGCGCCAGCAGCAATCCTAGCGGGGGGTCCACAGATACGCAGTATTTT. Protein: CASSNPSGGSTDTQYF.